A single sample gave rise to the 26 T cell receptor beta chains below, sequenced in a study of shared clonotypes between healthy human individuals. This table comes from immunoSEQ multiplex PCR, and its TCRdb copy is limited to in-frame clones, with some not included. The data hold fewer than 1.8 million clones, with less than 99% observed a single time. Source material: naive CD4+ T cells sorted from blood. Subset: CD45RA+ positively selected. These TCRs come from a man under 40 in good health.

The chain joins TRBV30 to TRBJ1-2; D call uncertain. Trimming left V 5 bases short and J 1 base short, with 11 bases between. Germline V gives CDR1 GTSNPN, CDR2 SVGIG (reference sequence). The CDR3 totals 13 residues. The CDR3 protein is CAWQTQDNYGYTF. The CDR3 DNA reads as TGTGCCTGGCAGACCCAGGATAACTATGGCTACACCTTC.

This chain uses TRBV9 with TRBJ2-6; a possible D gene is TRBD2 (6 bases). The CDR3 consists of 19 residues. Trimming stripped 4 bases from V and 0 bases from J, with 20 bases between. Germline V gene data show CDR1 as SGDLS and CDR2 as YYNGEE. For the CDR3, the DNA is TGTGCCAGCAGCCACGCGGGGTCTAATGAATTCTCTGGGGCCAACGTCCTGACTTTC. Protein: CASSHAGSNEFSGANVLTF.

The CDR3 DNA sequence: TGCAGTGCTATAGGGGACCAGCCCCAGCATTTT. As protein: CSAIGDQPQHF. The rearrangement joins TRBV20-1 to TRBJ1-5; tentative D call: TRBD1 (5 bases). The germline CDR1 and CDR2 sequences are DFQATT and SNEGSKA (reference sequence). This CDR3 is 11 amino acids long. Trimming left V 4 bases short and J 7 bases short, with 8 bases between.

The chain joins TRBV5-5 to TRBJ1-4; no firm D call. Germline loops: CDR1 SGHKS, CDR2 YYEKEE (reference sequence). The CDR3 length is 15 residues. Trimming took 5 bases from V and 14 from J, leaving 25 bases between them. CDR3 amino acids: CASRGGERAPGQLFF. The CDR3 DNA reads as TGTGCCAGCAGGGGTGGGGAGAGGGCTCCCGGGCAGCTGTTTTTT. Looking up the rest from reference TRBV5-5 and TRBJ1-4 gives the full variable domain: DAGVTQSPTHLIKTRGQQVTLRCSPISGHKSVSWYQQVLGQGPQFIFQYYEKEERGRGNFPDRFSARQFPNYSSELNVNALLLGDSALYLCASRGGERAPGQLFFGSGTQLSVL.

V usage is TRBV30 and J usage is TRBJ2-7, with D perhaps matching TRBD1 (6 bases). The V and J ends lost 4 bases and 4 bases respectively, with 11 bases between them. Germline V gene lookup returns CDR1 GTSNPN and CDR2 SVGIG (reference sequence). This CDR3 spans 12 amino acids. The CDR3 loop reads CAWTRDIYEQYF. The CDR3 DNA reads TGTGCCTGGACCCGGGACATATACGAGCAGTACTTC.

The gene calls are TRBV28 and TRBJ1-5, with a possible D match to TRBD1 (5 bases). The CDR3 covers 13 residues. The germline V gene has CDR1 MDHEN and CDR2 SYDVKM. Trimming left V 7 bases short and J 5 bases short, with 12 bases between. DNA of the CDR3: TGTGCCAGCATGGACTCAGGGTATCAGCCCCAGCATTTT. It translates to CASMDSGYQPQHF.

The chain uses TRBV18 and TRBJ2-1, with D maybe TRBD1 (5 bases). Trimming pared 2 bases from V and 6 bases from J, leaving 14 bases between. The CDR3 sequence is 15 residues long. CDR1 and CDR2 from the germline V gene are KGHSH and LQKENI. For the CDR3, the DNA is TGTGCCAGCTCACCAAGTCAGGGCGGTTTCAATGAGCAGTTCTTC. This codes for CASSPSQGGFNEQFF.

The chain couples TRBV9 to TRBJ2-2, with 7 bases fitting TRBD1. The CDR3 is 14 residues long. Losses at the gene ends were 3 bases for V and 8 bases for J; bases not matched to a gene: 7. Germline CDR1 and CDR2: SGDLS and YYNGEE. DNA for the CDR3: TGTGCCAGCAGCGACGGCAGGGGGTCAGGGGAGCTGTTTTTT. Its protein is CASSDGRGSGELFF. The variable domain in full, completed from reference TRBV9 and TRBJ2-2, reads DSGVTQTPKHLITATGQRVTLRCSPRSGDLSVYWYQQSLDQGLQFLIQYYNGEERAKGNILERFSAQQFPDLHSELNLSSLELGDSALYFCASSDGRGSGELFFGEGSRLTVL.

For this clone: Other nucleotide sequences from this sample produce the same CDR3. This chain joins TRBV5-1 and TRBJ1-4, with a possible D match to TRBD1 (5 bases). This CDR3 spans 14 amino acids. Germline CDR1 and CDR2: SGHRS and YFSETQ. Trimming left V 4 bases short and J 8 bases short, with 15 bases between. The CDR3 reads CASSRGQGGEKLFF. The CDR3 DNA reads TGCGCCAGCAGCCGAGGGCAGGGTGGCGAAAAACTGTTTTTT.

The chain uses TRBV4-2 and TRBJ2-2; D remains unclear. V shed 0 bases and J shed 5 bases, with 13 bases lying between them. Per germline, CDR1 LGHNA and CDR2 YNFKEQ. The CDR3 extends over 16 amino acids. CDR3 DNA sequence: TGTGCCAGCAGCCAAGATAGAAATCTCTTGACCGGGGAGCTGTTTTTT. Protein product: CASSQDRNLLTGELFF.

The chain links TRBV6-4 to TRBJ2-2; a weak D match, TRBD2 (6 bases). Germline assignment: CDR1 MRHNA and CDR2 SNTAGT. The CDR3 spans 16 residues. V was clipped by 6 bases and J by 4 bases, with 18 bases between them. This chain's CDR3 is CASRLSGWGGTGELFF. For the CDR3, the DNA is TGTGCCAGCAGACTTAGCGGCTGGGGAGGCACCGGGGAGCTGTTTTTT.

The chain joins TRBV7-2 to TRBJ2-3; weak D call: TRBD2 (6 bases). There are 16 residues in the CDR3. CDR1 and CDR2 (germline): SGHTA, FQGNSA. Deletions cut 1 base from V and 4 bases from J, with 15 bases between. The CDR3 DNA follows: TGTGCCAGCAGCTTAGGGACGGGAGTGGTGGCAGATACGCAGTATTTT. It yields the protein CASSLGTGVVADTQYF.

In this sample, this clone turned up once. This chain connects TRBV5-4 to TRBJ1-2; D may be TRBD1 (6 bases). V was cut by 2 bases and J by 8 bases, with 16 bases left in between. The germline V gene encodes CDR1 SGHNT and CDR2 YYREEE (reference sequence). The CDR3 totals 14 residues. For the CDR3, the DNA is TGTGCCAGCAGCTTCTTCGGTGGGGGCCAAGGCTACACCTTC. Translation: CASSFFGGGQGYTF.

This chain joins TRBV5-6 and TRBJ2-1; 8 bases align to TRBD2. The V gene end was trimmed by 0 bases and the J gene end by 4 bases; junction bases not matched to a gene: 6. In germline, CDR1 is SGHDT, CDR2 YYEEEE. The CDR3 totals 16 residues. This chain's CDR3 is CASSLVGGGFYNEQFF. CDR3 nucleotides: TGTGCCAGCAGCTTGGTTGGCGGGGGGTTTTACAATGAGCAGTTCTTC.

The chain links TRBV2 to TRBJ2-7; possibly TRBD2 for D (5 bases). Trimming took 6 bases from V and 7 from J, leaving 19 bases between them. Germline V CDR1 and CDR2: SNHLY, FYNNEI. This CDR3 contains 14 residues. The CDR3 protein is CASSPGNAGSEQYF. Here the CDR3 DNA reads TGTGCCAGCAGCCCCGGGAACGCTGGGAGTGAGCAGTACTTC.

The chain carries TRBV11-2 and TRBJ1-1; TRBD1 matches 9 bases. The CDR3 has 19 amino acids. The J segment lost 0 bases and the V segment lost 0 bases, leaving 11 bases of the junction unmatched. The V gene's germline CDR1 is SGHAT and CDR2 FQNNGV. As DNA, the CDR3 is TGTGCCAGCAGCTTAGATCCGGCGGGACAGGGAATAATGAACACTGAAGCTTTCTTT. It yields the protein CASSLDPAGQGIMNTEAFF.

This chain connects TRBV19 to TRBJ1-1, with a possible D match to TRBD1 (6 bases). The CDR3 length is 15 residues. CDR1 is LNHDA, CDR2 SQIVND, per germline (reference sequence). The germline V and J ends were trimmed by 7 bases and 1 base, with 16 bases remaining between them. This chain's CDR3 is CASNTIGGTNTEAFF. The CDR3 nucleotides are TGTGCCAGTAATACAATAGGGGGGACGAACACTGAAGCTTTCTTT.

This clone showed up just once. DNA of the CDR3: TGTGCCAGCAGCTTTGGACACCTAAACGGGAATGAGCAGTTCTTC. The encoded protein is CASSFGHLNGNEQFF. The rearrangement uses TRBV7-3 and TRBJ2-1; weak D call: TRBD1 (5 bases). From germline, CDR1 is SGHTA and CDR2 FQGTGA. This CDR3 comprises 15 residues. Deletions cut 3 bases from V and 7 bases from J, with 16 bases between.

The chain recombines TRBV5-4 with TRBJ2-6; D not resolved. Trimming pared 7 bases from V and 4 bases from J, leaving 9 bases between. The CDR3 has 13 amino acids. Germline CDR1 reads SGHNT; CDR2 reads YYREEE (reference sequence). The CDR3 sequence: CASLSLGANVLTF. The CDR3 coding sequence is TGTGCCAGCCTGTCTCTGGGGGCCAACGTCCTGACTTTC. Based on the CDR3 plus reference TRBV5-4 and TRBJ2-6, the full variable domain is ETGVTQSPTHLIKTRGQQVTLRCSSQSGHNTVSWYQQALGQGPQFIFQYYREEENGRGNFPPRFSGLQFPNYSSELNVNALELDDSALYLCASLSLGANVLTFGAGSRLTVL.

The chain couples TRBV5-1 to TRBJ2-7; 7 bases match TRBD1. The V and J ends lost 6 bases and 3 bases, in that order; junction bases with no gene match: 9. Germline V gene data show CDR1 as SGHRS and CDR2 as YFSETQ. The CDR3 runs 14 residues. The CDR3 reads CASTADRDYYEQYF. The CDR3, as DNA: TGCGCCAGCACTGCAGACAGGGATTACTACGAGCAGTACTTC.

V is TRBV30 and J is TRBJ2-3; D assignment may be TRBD1 or TRBD2 (5 bases each). This CDR3 is built from 15 residues. Deletions cut 0 bases from V and 3 bases from J, with 13 bases between. Germline V gene sequence: CDR1 GTSNPN, CDR2 SVGIG (reference sequence). In DNA form, the CDR3 reads TGTGCCTGGAGTGTAATTGGGGGTTTGACAGATACGCAGTATTTT. Protein sequence: CAWSVIGGLTDTQYF.

V and J are TRBV2 and TRBJ1-2; D perhaps matches TRBD1 (6 bases). V lost 6 bases to trimming and J lost 6 bases, with 17 bases between them. The CDR3 runs to 14 residues. Germline-derived CDR1 and CDR2 are SNHLY and FYNNEI. The CDR3 spells CASSDRQVTHGYTF. The CDR3 DNA sequence: TGTGCCAGCAGCGATAGACAGGTTACGCATGGCTACACCTTC.

As concerns this clone: Additional DNA sequences in this sample encode the identical CDR3. The V and J genes are TRBV7-3 and TRBJ2-1, with D perhaps matching TRBD2 (6 bases). The CDR3 is 13 residues long. The V gene's germline CDR1 is SGHTA and CDR2 FQGTGA. V was pared by 5 bases and J by 6 bases, with 11 bases between. DNA for the CDR3: TGTGCCAGCAGCCTCGGGACTGTCAATGAGCAGTTCTTC. It is translated as CASSLGTVNEQFF.

This clone was detected once. The chain recombines TRBV10-2 with TRBJ1-2; D uncertain. From germline, CDR1 is WSHSY and CDR2 SAAADI. The CDR3 is 13 residues long. V shed 8 bases and J shed 3 bases, with 13 bases lying between them. The CDR3 coding sequence is TGCGCCAGCGGGTCAGGTGCTGACTATGGCTACACCTTC. Translation gives CASGSGADYGYTF.

This chain connects TRBV2 to TRBJ1-5; maybe TRBD1 (5 bases). The CDR3 consists of 13 residues. The germline CDR1 and CDR2 sequences are SNHLY and FYNNEI. Trimming removed 6 bases at V and 7 bases at J, with 13 bases between. This chain's CDR3 is CASSVQGGQPQHF. The DNA of the CDR3 is TGTGCCAGCAGCGTGCAGGGAGGGCAGCCCCAGCATTTT.

This chain joins TRBV2 and TRBJ2-7; D might be TRBD1 or TRBD2, each matching 5 bases. V was cut by 4 bases and J by 7 bases, with 11 bases left in between. CDR1 and CDR2 (germline): SNHLY, FYNNEI. The CDR3 covers 12 residues. CDR3 sequence reads: CASSGGTKEQYF. The DNA of the CDR3 is TGTGCCAGCAGTGGGGGGACCAAAGAGCAGTACTTC.